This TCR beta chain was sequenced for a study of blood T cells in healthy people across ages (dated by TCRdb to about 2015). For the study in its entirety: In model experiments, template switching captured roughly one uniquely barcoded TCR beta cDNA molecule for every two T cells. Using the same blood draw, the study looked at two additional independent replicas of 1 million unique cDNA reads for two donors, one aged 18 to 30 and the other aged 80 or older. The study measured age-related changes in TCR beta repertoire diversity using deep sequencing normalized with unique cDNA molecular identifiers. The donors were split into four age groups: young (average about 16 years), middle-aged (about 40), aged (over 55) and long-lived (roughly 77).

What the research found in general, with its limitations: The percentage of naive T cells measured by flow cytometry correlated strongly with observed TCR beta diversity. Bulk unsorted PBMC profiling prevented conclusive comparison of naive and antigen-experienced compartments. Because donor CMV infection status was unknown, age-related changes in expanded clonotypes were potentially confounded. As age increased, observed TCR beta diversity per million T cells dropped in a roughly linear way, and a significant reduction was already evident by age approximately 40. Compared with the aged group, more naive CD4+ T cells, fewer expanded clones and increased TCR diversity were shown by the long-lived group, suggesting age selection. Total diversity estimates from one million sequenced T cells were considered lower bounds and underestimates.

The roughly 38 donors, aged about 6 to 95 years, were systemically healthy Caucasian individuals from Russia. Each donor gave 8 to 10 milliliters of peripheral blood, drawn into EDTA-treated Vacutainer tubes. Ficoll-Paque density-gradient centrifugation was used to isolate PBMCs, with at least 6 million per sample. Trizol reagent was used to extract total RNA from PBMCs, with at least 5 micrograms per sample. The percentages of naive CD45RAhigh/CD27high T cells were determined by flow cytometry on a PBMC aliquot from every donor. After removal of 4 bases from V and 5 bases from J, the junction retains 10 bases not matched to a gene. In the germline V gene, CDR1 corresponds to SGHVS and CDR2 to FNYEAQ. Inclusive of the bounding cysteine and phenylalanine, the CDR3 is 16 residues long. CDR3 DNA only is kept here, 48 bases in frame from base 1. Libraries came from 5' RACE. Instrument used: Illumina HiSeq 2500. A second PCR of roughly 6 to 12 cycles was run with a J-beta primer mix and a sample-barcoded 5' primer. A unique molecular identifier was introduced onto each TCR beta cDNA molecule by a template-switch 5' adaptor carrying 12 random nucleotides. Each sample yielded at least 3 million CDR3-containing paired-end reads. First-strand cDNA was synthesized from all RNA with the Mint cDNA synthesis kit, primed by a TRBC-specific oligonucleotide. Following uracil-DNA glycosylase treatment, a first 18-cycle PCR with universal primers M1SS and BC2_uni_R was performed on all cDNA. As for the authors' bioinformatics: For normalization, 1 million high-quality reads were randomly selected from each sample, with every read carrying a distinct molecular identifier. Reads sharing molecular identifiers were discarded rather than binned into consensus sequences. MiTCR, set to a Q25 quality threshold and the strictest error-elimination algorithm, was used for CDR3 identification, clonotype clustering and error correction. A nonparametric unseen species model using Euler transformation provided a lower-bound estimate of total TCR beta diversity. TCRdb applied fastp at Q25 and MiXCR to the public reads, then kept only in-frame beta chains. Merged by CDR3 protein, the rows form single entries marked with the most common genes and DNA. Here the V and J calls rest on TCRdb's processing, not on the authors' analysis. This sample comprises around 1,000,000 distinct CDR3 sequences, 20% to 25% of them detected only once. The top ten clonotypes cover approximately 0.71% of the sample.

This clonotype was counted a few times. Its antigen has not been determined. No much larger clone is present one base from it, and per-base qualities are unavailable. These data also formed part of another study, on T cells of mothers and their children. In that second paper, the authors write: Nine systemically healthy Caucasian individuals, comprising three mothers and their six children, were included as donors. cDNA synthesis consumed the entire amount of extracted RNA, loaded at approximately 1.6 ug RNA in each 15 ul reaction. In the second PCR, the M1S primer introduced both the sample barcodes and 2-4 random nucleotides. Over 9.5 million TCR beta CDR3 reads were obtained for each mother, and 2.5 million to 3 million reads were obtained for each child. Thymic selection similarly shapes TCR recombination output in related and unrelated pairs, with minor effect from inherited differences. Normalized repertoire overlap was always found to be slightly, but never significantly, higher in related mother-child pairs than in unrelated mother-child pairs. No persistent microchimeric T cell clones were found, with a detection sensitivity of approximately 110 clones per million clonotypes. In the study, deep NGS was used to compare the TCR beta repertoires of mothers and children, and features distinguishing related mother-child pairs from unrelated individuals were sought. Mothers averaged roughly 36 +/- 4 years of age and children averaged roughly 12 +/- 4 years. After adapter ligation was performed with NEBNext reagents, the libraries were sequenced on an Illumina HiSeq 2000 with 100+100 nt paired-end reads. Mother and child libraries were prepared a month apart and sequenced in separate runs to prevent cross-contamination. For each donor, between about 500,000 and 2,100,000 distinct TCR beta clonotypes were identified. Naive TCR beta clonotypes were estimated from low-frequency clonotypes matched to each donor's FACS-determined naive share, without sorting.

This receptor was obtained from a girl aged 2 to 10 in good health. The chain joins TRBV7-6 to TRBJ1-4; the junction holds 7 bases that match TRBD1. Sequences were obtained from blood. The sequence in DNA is TGTGCCAGCAGCTCCCGAACCGGGACAGTGAATGAAAAACTGTTTTTT. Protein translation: CASSSRTGTVNEKLFF.